This entry lists 23 T cell receptor beta chains sequenced from one sample in a study of yellow fever vaccine responses in identical twins. TCRdb re-called the RT-PCR reads through MiXCR, storing one row per CDR3 protein. The table has thousands of distinct CDR3 sequences, more than 7% seen once. The starting material was T cells from blood (PBMCs), unsorted or a sorted subset (not recorded which), obtained 2 years after vaccination. These receptors came from a woman aged 18-29 years who received the yellow fever vaccine.

The rearrangement uses TRBV6-5 and TRBJ1-6; D is uncertain. V lost 0 bases and J lost 10, with 10 bases in between. This CDR3 has 14 residues. Germline assignment: CDR1 MNHEY and CDR2 SVGAGI. The CDR3 reads CASSYSGLDSPLHF. The CDR3 region has the DNA TGTGCCAGCAGTTACTCGGGTTTGGACTCACCCCTCCACTTT.

The V and J genes are TRBV11-2 and TRBJ2-7; weak D call: TRBD2 (6 bases). Trimming shortened V by 6 bases and J by 7 bases, and 19 bases separated the two germline ends. Per germline, CDR1 SGHAT and CDR2 FQNNGV. The CDR3 is 14 amino acids. Here the CDR3 reads CASRQIPGRGEQYF. DNA for the CDR3: TGTGCCAGCAGACAAATCCCGGGACGGGGGGAGCAGTACTTC.

This clonotype turned up a few times. The chain combines TRBV10-3 with TRBJ1-2; 10 nucleotides match TRBD1. There are 14 residues in the CDR3. Germline lookup yields CDR1 ENHRY and CDR2 SYGVKD. The J segment lost 6 bases and the V segment lost 7 bases, leaving 8 bases of the junction unmatched. The CDR3 loop reads CAINWAGQGDGYTF. The CDR3, as DNA: TGTGCCATCAATTGGGCCGGACAGGGGGATGGCTACACCTTC.

The chain recombines TRBV5-5 with TRBJ2-2, with 8 bases that match TRBD1. Trimming cost V 0 bases and J 4 bases; bases outside gene matches: 2. This CDR3 has 15 amino acids. CDR1 is SGHKS, CDR2 YYEKEE, per germline (reference sequence). The CDR3 DNA is TGTGCCAGCAGCTTGGGTACAGGGGGCACCGGGGAGCTGTTTTTT. Its protein is CASSLGTGGTGELFF.

This clonotype occurred a few times. The rearrangement links TRBV12-3 or TRBV12-4 to TRBJ2-7; 8 bases line up with TRBD1. V gave up 7 bases and J gave up 2 bases; unmatched junction bases: 4. The CDR3 totals 13 residues. In nucleotides, the CDR3 is TGTGCCAGCATGGGACAGGTCACCTACGAGCAGTACTTC. Encoded protein: CASMGQVTYEQYF.

This clonotype counts as large. The genes are TRBV6-5 and TRBJ2-1; no clear D gene. The CDR3 runs to 11 residues. Germline V gene lookup returns CDR1 MNHEY and CDR2 SVGAGI. Trimming cost V 0 bases and J 9 bases, with 3 bases left between them. The DNA for the CDR3 is TGTGCCAGCAGTTACTCTAGTGAGCAGTTCTTC. The encoded protein is CASSYSSEQFF.

This clonotype was recorded a few times. This chain uses TRBV7-6 with TRBJ2-7; perhaps TRBD1 as D (6 bases). CDR1 SGHVS and CDR2 FNYEAQ come from the germline V gene. V lost 1 base and J lost 5, with 9 bases in between. The CDR3 is 13 residues long. Here the CDR3 DNA reads TGTGCCAGCAGCTTAGTGGCAGGGGACGAGCAGTACTTC. Its protein is CASSLVAGDEQYF.

By share, this clonotype ranks as medium-sized. The J gene is TRBJ2-7, the V gene TRBV28, with D perhaps TRBD2 (6 bases). Germline V gives CDR1 MDHEN, CDR2 SYDVKM. CDR3 length: 13 amino acids. The V gene lost 4 bases and the J gene lost 3 bases, with 10 bases spanning the gap. DNA for the CDR3: TGTGCCAGCAGTTATCCGGGAGTCTACGAGCAGTACTTC. Amino acid sequence: CASSYPGVYEQYF.

This clonotype occurred a few times. The V call is TRBV10-3, the J call TRBJ2-5, with TRBD2 matching over 13 bases. Germline CDR1 ENHRY, CDR2 SYGVKD. The CDR3 runs to 15 residues. J was trimmed by 5 bases and V by 4 bases; bases with no gene match: 4. The CDR3 region has the DNA TGTGCCATCAGTGGCACTAGCGGGGGGGCGGAGACCCAGTACTTC. It yields the protein CAISGTSGGAETQYF.

The chain joins TRBV4-1 to TRBJ1-1; no clear D. Germline V gene sequence: CDR1 MGHRA, CDR2 YSYEKL. CDR3 length equals 11 residues. V was trimmed by 3 bases and J by 8 bases, leaving 7 bases between them. CDR3 in amino acids: CASSQRAEAFF. Here the CDR3 DNA reads TGCGCCAGCAGCCAGAGGGCAGAAGCTTTCTTT.

By sample fraction, this clonotype is medium-sized. This chain joins TRBV11-1 and TRBJ2-1; D might be TRBD1 or TRBD2, each matching 5 bases. Trimming left V 5 bases short and J 6 bases short, with 23 bases between. The length of the CDR3 is 17 residues. Germline loops: CDR1 SGHAT, CDR2 FQDESV (reference sequence). The CDR3 protein is CASSLRGGPGMTNEQFF. Here the CDR3 DNA reads TGTGCCAGCAGCCTGAGGGGTGGGCCCGGGATGACCAATGAGCAGTTCTTC.

This clonotype occurred a few times. The chain recombines TRBV11-2 with TRBJ2-7, with D unresolved. CDR1 SGHAT and CDR2 FQNNGV come from the germline V gene. The CDR3 consists of 13 residues. V was trimmed by 1 base and J by 6 bases, leaving 10 bases between them. The CDR3 here is CASSLGARLEQYF. The CDR3 nucleotides are TGTGCCAGCAGCTTAGGCGCCCGGCTCGAGCAGTACTTC.

A remark on this clonotype: A read error may be the cause here, since a much bigger clone is one base away. The genes are TRBV15 and TRBJ2-7; 12 bases map to TRBD1. Germline lookup yields CDR1 LNHNV and CDR2 YYDKDF (reference sequence). CDR3 length: 14 amino acids. The CDR3: CATSSGTGGYQQYF. CDR3 sequence (DNA): TGTGCCACCAGCTCTGGGACAGGGGGCTACCAGCAGTACTTC.

This clonotype showed up just a few times. The chain recombines TRBV15 with TRBJ2-6; D remains ambiguous. With 5 bases removed from V and 0 bases from J, the gap between germline ends came to 8 bases. CDR3 length: 15 amino acids. Germline V gene lookup returns CDR1 LNHNV and CDR2 YYDKDF (reference sequence). The chain's CDR3 is CATSYESSGANVLTF. The CDR3, as DNA: TGTGCCACCAGCTACGAGAGCTCTGGGGCCAACGTCCTGACTTTC.

This clonotype was counted a few times. The gene calls are TRBV11-2 and TRBJ2-7; D not certain. The V end lost 1 base, the J end lost 2 bases, and 9 bases lay between the germline ends. The CDR3 runs 14 residues. Germline values: CDR1 SGHAT, CDR2 FQNNGV. The CDR3 bases are TGTGCCAGCAGCTTAGTTGCAGGCCCCTACGAGCAGTACTTC. It is translated as CASSLVAGPYEQYF.

The table lists this clonotype with a few counts. The rearrangement uses TRBV4-2 and TRBJ2-7; perhaps TRBD1 as D (6 bases). V lost 4 bases, J lost 2 bases, and 12 bases lay in between. This CDR3 is built from 14 residues. From germline, CDR1 is LGHNA and CDR2 YNFKEQ. The CDR3 loop reads CASSPEPGAYEQYF. CDR3 coding DNA: TGTGCCAGCAGCCCGGAACCAGGGGCCTACGAGCAGTACTTC.

This CDR3 reads CASSHIGSDLSYNEQFF. CDR3 nucleotides: TGTGCCAGCAGCCACATTGGTTCCGACCTTTCCTACAATGAGCAGTTCTTC. V and J are TRBV3-1 and TRBJ2-1; no reliable D call. V was trimmed by 3 bases and J by 1 base, leaving 16 bases between them. Germline V gene sequence: CDR1 LGHDT, CDR2 YNNKEL (reference sequence). The CDR3 runs to 17 residues.

The J gene is TRBJ2-1, the V gene TRBV7-6, with D hard to call. Trimming removed 1 base at V and 2 bases at J, with 6 bases between. Germline V lookup: CDR1 SGHVS, CDR2 FNYEAQ. This CDR3 has 14 residues. The CDR3: CASSLDQAYNEQFF. The CDR3, as DNA: TGTGCCAGCAGCTTAGATCAGGCCTACAATGAGCAGTTCTTC.

The CDR3: CSVEGGDLRGTEAFF. Written as DNA, the CDR3 is TGCAGCGTTGAAGGCGGGGACCTACGGGGCACTGAAGCTTTCTTT. The chain uses TRBV29-1 and TRBJ1-1; possibly TRBD1 for D (5 bases). V was pared by 1 base and J by 4 bases, with 16 bases between. The CDR3 length is 15 residues. CDR1 and CDR2 from the germline V gene are SQVTM and ANQGSEA.

There are a few counts of this clonotype. The chain combines TRBV7-9 with TRBJ2-1; the D gene could be TRBD1 or TRBD2 (5 bases each). The V end lost 5 bases, the J end lost 5 bases, and 16 bases lay between the germline ends. CDR1 SEHNR and CDR2 FQNEAQ come from the germline V gene (reference sequence). The CDR3 has 15 amino acids. The CDR3 nucleotides are TGTGCCAGCAGCCCGGGGCCCACCCCCCACAATGAGCAGTTCTTC. Translating gives CASSPGPTPHNEQFF.

The J gene is TRBJ1-2, the V gene TRBV11-2; 7 bases map to TRBD1. CDR3 length: 15 residues. CDR1 and CDR2 (germline): SGHAT, FQNNGV. Trimming took 3 bases from V and 5 from J; bases not matched to a gene: 9. The CDR3 nucleotides read TGTGCCAGCAGCTTCGAGGGGGCAGCGGCATATGGCTACACCTTC. Translating gives CASSFEGAAAYGYTF. The variable domain in full, with the rest retrieved from reference TRBV11-2 and TRBJ1-2, is EAGVAQSPRYKIIEKRQSVAFWCNPISGHATLYWYQQILGQGPKLLIQFQNNGVVDDSQLPKDRFSAERLKGVDSTLKIQPAKLEDSAVYLCASSFEGAAAYGYTFGSGTRLTVV.

This clonotype was observed a handful of times. The chain is built from TRBV11-1 and TRBJ2-3; D uncertain. Trimming took off 5 bases at V and 4 bases at J, with 4 bases between the two ends. The CDR3 totals 11 residues. The V gene's germline CDR1 is SGHAT and CDR2 FQDESV (reference sequence). The CDR3: CASSVSDTQYF. The CDR3 nucleotides are TGTGCCAGCAGCGTGTCAGATACGCAGTATTTT.

This clonotype was observed a handful of times. V is TRBV5-1 and J is TRBJ2-3, with 9 bases lining up with TRBD1. Germline V gene data show CDR1 as SGHRS and CDR2 as YFSETQ. The V and J ends lost 5 bases and 6 bases, in that order; junction bases with no gene match: 13. The length of the CDR3 is 16 residues. CDR3: CASSLTGTGMLDTQYF. The CDR3 DNA follows: TGCGCCAGCAGTCTTACCGGGACAGGGATGTTGGATACGCAGTATTTT.